This T cell receptor (beta chain) was sequenced in a study of cytomegalovirus exposure and HLA in healthy donors. TCRdb's table, derived via immunoSEQ multiplex PCR, lists solely in-frame clones and lacks some. The sample holds some 170,000 clones; about nine tenths are singletons and the top ten take 10%. Germline CDR1 and CDR2: MNHNS and SASEGT. The CDR3 runs to 14 residues. The germline V and J ends were trimmed by 3 bases and 5 bases, with 13 bases remaining between them. Sequenced input: PBMCs. This receptor was identified in a woman aged 18 to 35 in good health and CMV-seropositive. The rearrangement joins TRBV6-1 to TRBJ1-1; D is perhaps TRBD1 (6 bases). The CDR3 loop is CASSDITRGTEAFF. The DNA of the CDR3 is TGTGCCAGCAGTGACATCACAAGGGGGACTGAAGCTTTCTTT.